This T cell receptor (beta chain) was documented in a study of tumor and adjacent non-tumor tissue in lung cancer. Overall study: Patients were aged roughly 30 to 76, 9 to 10 men and about five women, stage I to III.

Concerning this clonotype: Germline and junction disagree at one end, which may indicate a read error.

Three rounds of nested PCR, following a modified ARM-PCR protocol, produced the TCRbeta library. TCRdb passed the multiplex PCR reads through MiXCR, listing each CDR3 protein once. The table lists 75,000 to 90,000 distinct CDR3 sequences, more than 65% of them singletons. This sample's RNA came from whole unsorted tissue. Distant lung tissue was collected more than 3 cm away from the tumor edge. This CDR3 is 13 amino acids long. Germline-derived CDR1 and CDR2 are MNHNS and SASEGT. J is TRBJ2-5 and V is TRBV6-1, with D possibly being TRBD2 (6 bases). Sequenced: distant non-tumor lung tissue. This receptor was taken from a woman aged 50 to 60 with non-small cell lung cancer. The chain's CDR3 is CANSVTRGESQYF. The CDR3 nucleotides read TGTGCCAACAGTGTGACGCGGGGAGAGAGCCAGTACTTC.